The rows below give T cell receptor beta chains drawn from one sample of a study of T cell repertoires in cytomegalovirus infection. No antigens are known for them. TCRdb re-derived calls from the reads in MiXCR, one entry per CDR3 protein. This table has roughly 990,000 distinct CDR3 sequences, less than 35% appearing once. The sequencing used cultured CD8+ T cells from PBMCs, collected from culture after CMV antigen stimulation. Receptor source: a human donor in good health (CMV status not recorded). Some clones in this sample may be carry-over from other donors' samples. Both conserved end residues are part of each CDR3. A D gene is named only where the DNA matches it firmly. Size values are once, few and many counts, or a class for expanded clones, and some rows have none.

clone_size: NA; v_call: TRBV3-1; j_call: TRBJ2-7; d_call: NA; cdr3_nt: TGTGCCAGCAGCCAAGAAGGAGCAACTTTGGGATACGAGCAGTACTTC; cdr3_aa: CASSQEGATLGYEQYF
clone_size: few; v_call: TRBV6-1; j_call: TRBJ2-1; d_call: NA; cdr3_nt: TGTGCCAGCAGCCCGACCCCGGTATATGAGCAGTTCTTC; cdr3_aa: CASSPTPVYEQFF
clone_size: once; v_call: TRBV5-1; j_call: TRBJ1-1; d_call: NA; cdr3_nt: TGCGCCAGCAGCTTTAGGGCTCCTATGAACACTGAAGCTTTCTTT; cdr3_aa: CASSFRAPMNTEAFF
clone_size: NA; v_call: TRBV7-4; j_call: TRBJ2-1; d_call: NA; cdr3_nt: TGTGCCAGCAGGGATGGGGGGGCTGGTAGTAATGAGCAGTTCTTC; cdr3_aa: CASRDGGAGSNEQFF
clone_size: few; v_call: TRBV6-5; j_call: TRBJ1-6; d_call: NA; cdr3_nt: TGTGCCAGCAGTTACTCGATGACTGGGAATTCACCCCTCCACTTT; cdr3_aa: CASSYSMTGNSPLHF
clone_size: few; v_call: TRBV4-2; j_call: TRBJ1-5; d_call: NA; cdr3_nt: TGTGCCAGCAGCCAAGAGTGGCAGGGGAGCAATCAGCCCCAGCATTTT; cdr3_aa: CASSQEWQGSNQPQHF
clone_size: NA; v_call: TRBV5-5; j_call: TRBJ2-1; d_call: NA; cdr3_nt: TGTGCCAGCAGCTGGGGGGGCCCGGCTTCTTCCTACAATGAGCAGTTCTTC; cdr3_aa: CASSWGGPASSYNEQFF
clone_size: many; v_call: TRBV7-2; j_call: TRBJ2-4; d_call: NA; cdr3_nt: TGTGCCAGCAGCTTAGCAAATAACATTCAGTACTTC; cdr3_aa: CASSLANNIQYF
clone_size: many; v_call: TRBV5-5; j_call: TRBJ2-2; d_call: NA; cdr3_nt: TGTGCCAGCAGACCCTACAGGGCGATCGGGGAGCTGTTTTTT; cdr3_aa: CASRPYRAIGELFF
clone_size: NA; v_call: TRBV12-5; j_call: TRBJ1-4; d_call: TRBD1; cdr3_nt: TGTGCTAGTGGTTTGGGCCCCTACCTCCGGGACAGCCCCGATGCAACTAATGAAAAACTGTTTTTT; cdr3_aa: CASGLGPYLRDSPDATNEKLFF
clone_size: few; v_call: TRBV19; j_call: TRBJ2-3; d_call: TRBD2; cdr3_nt: TGTGCCAGTAGTGTAGAACACACTAGCGGGTTCACAGATACGCAGTATTTT; cdr3_aa: CASSVEHTSGFTDTQYF
clone_size: NA; v_call: TRBV7-9; j_call: TRBJ1-1; d_call: TRBD1; cdr3_nt: TGTGCCAGCAGCTTATCCTCCCAGGGGGCGAAAGATAGCACTGAAGCTTTCTTT; cdr3_aa: CASSLSSQGAKDSTEAFF
clone_size: NA; v_call: TRBV14; j_call: TRBJ2-2; d_call: TRBD1; cdr3_nt: TGTGCCAGCAGCCGTACAGGGGTGAGGAACACCGGGGAGCTGTTTTTT; cdr3_aa: CASSRTGVRNTGELFF
clone_size: few; v_call: TRBV12-3/TRBV12-4; j_call: TRBJ2-7; d_call: NA; cdr3_nt: TGTGCCAGCAGTTACGAGAGACAGGGAGGATACGAGCAGTACTTC; cdr3_aa: CASSYERQGGYEQYF
clone_size: NA; v_call: TRBV2; j_call: TRBJ1-4; d_call: NA; cdr3_nt: TGTGCCATCCTATTGCGGACCCGGGGAAATGAAAAACTGTTTTTT; cdr3_aa: CAILLRTRGNEKLFF
clone_size: NA; v_call: TRBV15; j_call: TRBJ1-1; d_call: NA; cdr3_nt: TGTGCCACCAGCAAAAATGGGAGGGTTTCAAGCTACACTGAAGCTTTCTTT; cdr3_aa: CATSKNGRVSSYTEAFF
clone_size: NA; v_call: TRBV4-2; j_call: TRBJ2-1; d_call: TRBD1; cdr3_nt: TGTGCCAGCAGCCAAGGGCGGAACAGGGGTGAGCAGTTCTTC; cdr3_aa: CASSQGRNRGEQFF
clone_size: few; v_call: TRBV6-1; j_call: TRBJ1-6; d_call: TRBD1; cdr3_nt: TGTGCCAGCAGCACTGGACAGGGAACACCCCTCCACTTT; cdr3_aa: CASSTGQGTPLHF
clone_size: NA; v_call: TRBV23-1; j_call: TRBJ1-5; d_call: NA; cdr3_nt: TGCGCCAGCAGTCCTCCCGTGTCTAGCAATCAGCCCCAGCATTTT; cdr3_aa: CASSPPVSSNQPQHF
clone_size: NA; v_call: TRBV2; j_call: TRBJ2-2; d_call: NA; cdr3_nt: TGTGCCAGCAGTGAAGCAAGCGTCGCGAACACCGGGGAGCTGTTTTTT; cdr3_aa: CASSEASVANTGELFF
clone_size: few; v_call: TRBV7-6; j_call: TRBJ2-1; d_call: TRBD2; cdr3_nt: TGTGCCAGCAGCTTATATCGGTCTAGCGGGTCGTACAATGAGCAGTTCTTC; cdr3_aa: CASSLYRSSGSYNEQFF
clone_size: many; v_call: TRBV7-6; j_call: TRBJ1-1; d_call: NA; cdr3_nt: TGTGCCAGCAGCTTAAGTTTGGGGAGTGTGGGCCTGAACACTGAAGCTTTCTTT; cdr3_aa: CASSLSLGSVGLNTEAFF
clone_size: NA; v_call: TRBV4-1; j_call: TRBJ1-2; d_call: NA; cdr3_nt: TGCACCAGCAGAGCCCCGGGACGCGGACGTGGCTACACCTTC; cdr3_aa: CTSRAPGRGRGYTF
clone_size: NA; v_call: TRBV6-1; j_call: TRBJ1-2; d_call: TRBD1; cdr3_nt: TGTGCCAGCAGTGAACAGGGACAGACGCTCTATGGCTACACCTTC; cdr3_aa: CASSEQGQTLYGYTF
clone_size: many; v_call: TRBV12-5; j_call: TRBJ2-4; d_call: NA; cdr3_nt: TGTGCTAGTGGTTTGGCGGGTTACGGAATCAACATTCAGTACTTC; cdr3_aa: CASGLAGYGINIQYF
clone_size: few; v_call: TRBV28; j_call: TRBJ1-4; d_call: NA; cdr3_nt: TGTGCCAGCAGTTTAGGGGCAGGGATCGGTAATGAAAAACTGTTTTTT; cdr3_aa: CASSLGAGIGNEKLFF
clone_size: NA; v_call: TRBV7-8; j_call: TRBJ2-7; d_call: TRBD1; cdr3_nt: TGTGCCAGCAGCTTAGCGGGTTTGAGGGACAGGAGCTACGAGCAGTACTTC; cdr3_aa: CASSLAGLRDRSYEQYF
clone_size: NA; v_call: TRBV20-1; j_call: TRBJ2-1; d_call: TRBD2; cdr3_nt: TGCAGTGCGCCCCCACTAGCGGGGGTTCCAAATGAGCAGTTCTTC; cdr3_aa: CSAPPLAGVPNEQFF
clone_size: few; v_call: TRBV14; j_call: TRBJ1-5; d_call: NA; cdr3_nt: TGTGCCAGCAGCCAAGGGGGGGAGGATCAGCCCCAGCATTTT; cdr3_aa: CASSQGGEDQPQHF
clone_size: NA; v_call: TRBV7-3; j_call: TRBJ2-1; d_call: NA; cdr3_nt: TGTGCCAGCAGCGACCCCCAGGGGGGAGGCAATGAGCAGTTCTTC; cdr3_aa: CASSDPQGGGNEQFF
clone_size: few; v_call: TRBV7-8; j_call: TRBJ2-1; d_call: NA; cdr3_nt: TGTGCCAGCAGCCCCCAGGGTTTTGTGCAGTTCTTC; cdr3_aa: CASSPQGFVQFF
clone_size: many; v_call: TRBV7-6; j_call: TRBJ2-3; d_call: TRBD1; cdr3_nt: TGTGCCAGCAGCTTAGCCTGGACAGGGCACACAGATACGCAGTATTTT; cdr3_aa: CASSLAWTGHTDTQYF
clone_size: few; v_call: TRBV6-2/TRBV6-3; j_call: TRBJ2-3; d_call: NA; cdr3_nt: TGTGCCAGCAGTTACATCGCAGATACGCAGTATTTT; cdr3_aa: CASSYIADTQYF
clone_size: NA; v_call: TRBV6-1; j_call: TRBJ1-6; d_call: TRBD1; cdr3_nt: TGTGCCAGCAGTGCCGAGACAGGGACCTATAATCCACCCCTCCACTTT; cdr3_aa: CASSAETGTYNPPLHF
clone_size: few; v_call: TRBV12-3/TRBV12-4; j_call: TRBJ2-3; d_call: TRBD1; cdr3_nt: TGTGCCAGCAAAATGACAGGGAGCACAGATACGCAGTATTTT; cdr3_aa: CASKMTGSTDTQYF
clone_size: many; v_call: TRBV12-3/TRBV12-4; j_call: TRBJ2-4; d_call: TRBD1; cdr3_nt: TGTGCCAGCAGTCGGACCCCGGGGTTACGGACAGGGGATTCCAAAAACATTCAGTACTTC; cdr3_aa: CASSRTPGLRTGDSKNIQYF
clone_size: NA; v_call: TRBV20-1; j_call: TRBJ2-1; d_call: NA; cdr3_nt: TGCAGTGCTAGAGAAGGCGCGGGGGCCCTCGATGAGCAGTTCTTC; cdr3_aa: CSAREGAGALDEQFF
clone_size: many; v_call: TRBV7-2; j_call: TRBJ1-4; d_call: NA; cdr3_nt: TGTGCCAGCAGCTTAGCGCAAGGGTCCCCCGGGGGGGTGTTTTTT; cdr3_aa: CASSLAQGSPGGVFF
clone_size: NA; v_call: TRBV12-3/TRBV12-4; j_call: TRBJ1-1; d_call: NA; cdr3_nt: TGTGCCAGCAGTTCTAAGGGGGACATTACTGAAGCTTTCTTT; cdr3_aa: CASSSKGDITEAFF
clone_size: NA; v_call: TRBV27; j_call: TRBJ2-3; d_call: NA; cdr3_nt: TGTGCCAGCAGTTTATCGTGGCCAGATACGCAGTATTTT; cdr3_aa: CASSLSWPDTQYF
clone_size: NA; v_call: TRBV27; j_call: TRBJ2-1; d_call: NA; cdr3_nt: TGTGCCAGCAGTTTCCCGCAGAGCTCCTACAATGAGCAGTTCTTC; cdr3_aa: CASSFPQSSYNEQFF
clone_size: few; v_call: TRBV29-1; j_call: TRBJ2-1; d_call: NA; cdr3_nt: TGCAGCGTTGATTTAGGTGAGCAGTTCTTC; cdr3_aa: CSVDLGEQFF
clone_size: NA; v_call: TRBV12-3/TRBV12-4; j_call: TRBJ2-3; d_call: NA; cdr3_nt: TGTGCCAGCAGTTTCACCGGGGGCTACGGAGGAGATACGCAGTATTTT; cdr3_aa: CASSFTGGYGGDTQYF
clone_size: few; v_call: TRBV5-6; j_call: TRBJ2-2; d_call: NA; cdr3_nt: TGTGCCAGCAGCCCGGGCAGGCCGAACACCGGGGAGCTGTTTTTT; cdr3_aa: CASSPGRPNTGELFF
clone_size: few; v_call: TRBV7-4; j_call: TRBJ2-7; d_call: NA; cdr3_nt: TGTGCCAGTGCTCCGGACAGTCCCTACGAGCAGTACTTC; cdr3_aa: CASAPDSPYEQYF
clone_size: few; v_call: TRBV12-5; j_call: TRBJ1-5; d_call: TRBD1; cdr3_nt: TGTGCTAGTGGAACCGGGACAGGAACCTATAGCAATCAGCCCCAGCATTTT; cdr3_aa: CASGTGTGTYSNQPQHF
clone_size: few; v_call: TRBV4-2; j_call: TRBJ1-1; d_call: NA; cdr3_nt: TGTGCCAGCAGCCAAGATAAGGCGCCCTTGAACACTGAAGCTTTCTTT; cdr3_aa: CASSQDKAPLNTEAFF
clone_size: many; v_call: TRBV7-9; j_call: TRBJ2-1; d_call: NA; cdr3_nt: TGTGCCAGCAGCTTTAGCGTTGAGCAGTTCTTC; cdr3_aa: CASSFSVEQFF
clone_size: NA; v_call: TRBV24-1; j_call: TRBJ2-1; d_call: NA; cdr3_nt: TGTGCCACCAGTGATCAGGCAGCTGCCAATGAGCAGTTCTTC; cdr3_aa: CATSDQAAANEQFF
clone_size: few; v_call: TRBV7-6; j_call: TRBJ2-1; d_call: NA; cdr3_nt: TGTGCCAGCAACTACGGGGCCTCCTACAATGAGCAGTTCTTC; cdr3_aa: CASNYGASYNEQFF
clone_size: medium-sized; v_call: TRBV7-8; j_call: TRBJ2-3; d_call: TRBD1; cdr3_nt: TGTGCCAGCAGCTTGGGGACAGGGGGAGGCACAGATACGCAGTATTTT; cdr3_aa: CASSLGTGGGTDTQYF
clone_size: few; v_call: TRBV7-9; j_call: TRBJ2-3; d_call: TRBD1; cdr3_nt: TGTGCCAGCAGCTCGACAGGGATAGGCACAGATACGCAGTATTTT; cdr3_aa: CASSSTGIGTDTQYF
clone_size: many; v_call: TRBV7-2; j_call: TRBJ2-3; d_call: NA; cdr3_nt: TGTGCCAGCAGCCCTAAGGGTAGGGTGGGGACAGATACGCAGTATTTT; cdr3_aa: CASSPKGRVGTDTQYF
clone_size: many; v_call: TRBV7-2; j_call: TRBJ2-1; d_call: TRBD2; cdr3_nt: TGTGCCAGCAGCTTAGTCCTTGGACTAGCGGGTGGGGATGAGCAGTTCTTC; cdr3_aa: CASSLVLGLAGGDEQFF
clone_size: NA; v_call: TRBV25-1; j_call: TRBJ2-7; d_call: NA; cdr3_nt: TGTGCCAGCAGTGTTATTGGGGGGCGAGGGGAGCAGTACTTC; cdr3_aa: CASSVIGGRGEQYF
clone_size: few; v_call: TRBV6-5; j_call: TRBJ2-3; d_call: NA; cdr3_nt: TGTGCCAGCAGTTTTGGGGGTTTCGCAGATACGCAGTATTTT; cdr3_aa: CASSFGGFADTQYF
clone_size: NA; v_call: TRBV19; j_call: TRBJ2-7; d_call: TRBD2; cdr3_nt: TGTGCCTGCGGGGGGGAAAGGAACGAGCAGTACTTC; cdr3_aa: CACGGERNEQYF
clone_size: NA; v_call: TRBV27; j_call: TRBJ2-2; d_call: TRBD2; cdr3_nt: TGTGCCAGCAATTCCTTAGCGGGGGTGGGCACCGGGGAGCTGTTTTTT; cdr3_aa: CASNSLAGVGTGELFF
clone_size: NA; v_call: TRBV9; j_call: TRBJ2-1; d_call: TRBD1; cdr3_nt: TGTGCCAGCAGCGTCCTCCGGGACAGGGTACTTTACAATGAGCAGTTCTTC; cdr3_aa: CASSVLRDRVLYNEQFF
clone_size: NA; v_call: TRBV10-3; j_call: TRBJ2-1; d_call: TRBD2; cdr3_nt: TGTGCCATCAGTGGGACTAGCCCCTACAATGAGCAGTTCTTC; cdr3_aa: CAISGTSPYNEQFF